One T cell receptor (beta chain) is described in this entry. The data are from a study of cytomegalovirus exposure and HLA in healthy donors. In germline, CDR1 is LNHDA, CDR2 SQIVND (reference sequence). Trimming cost V 11 bases and J 2 bases; bases outside gene matches: 7. CDR3 length: 13 residues. Use of 60 Vbeta and 13 Jbeta primers characterized the PCR. Clones were read by immunoSEQ multiplex PCR, and TCRdb kept only the in-frame ones, dropping some. In total, the table holds some 200,000 clones. The source material was PBMCs. The TCR was taken from a boy aged 5-17 years in good health and CMV-seronegative. The chain uses TRBV19 and TRBJ1-1; 8 nucleotides agree with TRBD1. The CDR3, as DNA: TGTGCCGCCAGGGGGCGGAAAAACACTGAAGCTTTCTTT. Translating it yields CAARGRKNTEAFF.